This record looks at one T cell receptor (beta chain) sequence and its context. Its antigen is still unknown. Within one base of it there is no much larger clone, and no base qualities were kept. Donors were healthy HIV-negative adults with no recently reported acute infections or vaccinations. Every donor was a Caucasian adult living in Nashville, Tennessee, USA. CD4+ T cells were enriched by magnetic negative selection, after which naive cells were positively selected on CD45RA and the negative fraction was taken as the memory subset. After blood collection by leukapheresis, PBMCs were isolated using Ficoll-Histopaque density gradient centrifugation and then cryopreserved in the vapor phase of liquid nitrogen. Analytical flow cytometry was used to check the purity and quantity of each magnetically sorted T cell population. From each sorted fraction, genomic DNA was isolated and quantified by UV absorbance on a Nanodrop 2000c.

Using the deep immunoSEQ assay, multiplex PCR amplified TCR CDR3 regions from genomic DNA. Extracted genomic DNA from each cell subset was distributed evenly across all wells of several immunoSEQ 96-well plates, and each plate was treated as a replicate. Each replicate PCR for sorted subsets received about 180 ng genomic DNA, equal to some 32,000 T cell genomes. Purified libraries were measured with a Qubit 3.0 fluorometer, size-checked on a Bioanalyzer 2100, and measured again with the KAPA Library Quantification kit. Each immunoSEQ 96-well plate was sequenced on its own single-read 150-cycle Illumina NextSeq 550 flow cell. Concerning the study's data processing: Because the immunoSEQ output included only junctional sequences and no quality scores, the filtering could not be the same as the filtering used for full-length reads. Sequences were annotated with PyIR, a Python wrapper for IgBLAST v1.9, and V/J genes and CDR3 were assigned using IMGT germline references. Any read was removed if the V/J assignment was weak (E-value above 1e-6), the CDR3 was missing, or the read contained stop codons, out-of-frame junctions, or ambiguous translated residues. V3J clonotypes were defined by identical inferred V gene, J gene, and CDR3 amino acid sequence. To compute the percentage overlap between repertoires, the number of shared unique clonotypes was divided by the size of the smaller repertoire. Richness of each repertoire was evaluated using RTK rarefaction, the Chao1 estimator, and Recon v2.1 estimates of unobserved clonotypes. Generation probabilities for all TCRbeta clonotypes obtained by the gDNA method from four donors were computed using OLGA. TCRdb obtained this table from immuneACCESS and retained in-frame rearrangements with V and J assigned. These tables miss some clones; where compared with another copy, unresolved V genes account for less than half of the shortfall, and the remainder is unexplained. The DNA was the basis for D and trimming; V, J and clone size are from that table. The sample table lists some 900,000 clones, roughly 72% of them with a count of one. The ten largest clones take up about 1.5% of the sample.

This entry is derived from a study of shared clonotypes between healthy human individuals (TCRdb year 2020). For the study in its entirety: Three men and a couple of women, aged 18 to 49 years, made up the cohort. For each donor, CD4 naive and CD4 memory were each given three plates, CD8 naive was given two plates, and CD8 memory was given one plate. The study deeply sequenced blood TCR repertoires of several healthy adults to estimate repertoire size and the extent of clonotype sharing between individuals. Different laboratories and diverse techniques were used to prepare libraries and sequence TCR repertoires, to increase sequencing depth and limit assay-specific biases. Between about 0.85 and 9.5 billion PBMCs per donor were obtained by leukapheresis. Overall results and qualifications from the work: Compared with non-shared clonotypes, the clonotypes found in all four sorted-subset donors had higher generation probabilities. Because the study included only a small number of donors, the genetic and exposure-history diversity represented was limited. Across a handful of donors, approximately 4.9% of naive CD4, roughly 3.5% of naive CD8, 2.3% of memory CD4, and about 0.44% of memory CD8 clonotypes were shared. Even with the large sequencing depth, rarefaction of the sorted-subset datasets indicated that sequencing was incomplete. Sampling was limited to blood, and TCR repertoires in tissue likely differ from TCR repertoires in blood. Larger estimated clonotype richness was generally found for naive subsets than for memory subsets. Pairwise subsampling indicated that sequencing depth was expected to affect the degree of clonotype sharing among donors.

The CDR3 starts with the cysteine, ends with the phenylalanine, and has 13 residues. Only the CDR3 portion is preserved as DNA: 39 bases, with reading frame beginning at the first base. V and J lose 4 bases and 2 bases, and a span of 9 bases separates them. CDR1 and CDR2 are read off the germline V gene as MGHDK and SYGVNS. Recombination joined TRBV25-1 with TRBJ2-7; no D gene is confidently identified. The sequence derives from a man between 18 and 29 years old in good health. Sequencing input: memory CD4+ T cells sorted from blood. The sample's cell subset or site label is to be understood as: CD45RA-negative fraction. In nucleotides, the sequence is TGTGCCAGCAGTGTTGACACTGCCTACGAGCAGTACTTC. Its coded protein is CASSVDTAYEQYF.